The sequence of this T cell receptor (beta chain) was determined in a study of regulatory T cells in long-lasting Graves disease. Notes on the study in general: Examination was confined to peripheral blood, excluding thyroid tissue.

This clonotype has a count of ten or more. What it recognizes is unknown. V trimming: 3 bases; J trimming: 10 bases; junction bases outside the gene matches: 10. From germline, CDR1 is SEHNR and CDR2 FQNEAQ (reference sequence). The CDR3 spans 15 residues. Time point specified: newly diagnosed GD, antithyroid drugs for less than 3 months. Generation of the TCR library employed RNA extracted from PBMCs. CDR3 regions were amplified by Arm-PCR using iRepertoire HTBI primers to build TCR beta libraries. TCRdb re-analysed the multiplex PCR reads in MiXCR, keeping a single row per CDR3 protein. The table has about 460,000 distinct CDR3 sequences, 14% seen once. These data also formed part of another study, on T cells in Graves' hyperthyroidism and ophthalmopathy. Per that paper: Uncontrolled infection, other autoimmune disease, pregnancy or lactation led to exclusion.

This clonotype was obtained from a woman aged 45-60 years with Graves disease. The sequencing used peripheral blood mononuclear cells (PBMCs), collected at new diagnosis, from a patient treated with antithyroid drugs. The chain combines TRBV7-9 with TRBJ2-1, with 9 bases fitting TRBD1. CDR3 sequence reads: CASSFHQTGGDEQFF. The DNA of the CDR3 is TGTGCCAGCAGCTTCCACCAGACAGGGGGGGACGAGCAGTTCTTC.